The 11 T cell receptor beta chains presented below share a single source sample, sequenced in a study of beta chain features in type 1 diabetes. The sequenced template was cDNA made from the entire isolated RNA. Clones were read by immunoSEQ multiplex PCR, and TCRdb kept only the in-frame ones, dropping some. This sample has approximately 140,000 clones, with 48% found just once. Sequenced material: Tregs from blood. The receptors stem from a man younger than 30 in good health.

V and J are TRBV6-6 and TRBJ2-6; no clear D. Trimming shortened V by 5 bases and J by 4 bases, and 9 bases separated the two germline ends. In germline, CDR1 is MNHNY, CDR2 SVGAGI (reference sequence). CDR3 size: 14 residues. The CDR3, as DNA: TGTGCCAGCAGTCTGGCCGGGGGGGCCAACGTCCTGACTTTC. This translates into CASSLAGGANVLTF.

The CDR3 DNA reads as TGTGCCACCAGCAGGGTCCTTACCGAGGGAGAATACGAGCAGTACTTC. Residues: CATSRVLTEGEYEQYF. The genes are TRBV15 and TRBJ2-7, with D possibly matching TRBD2 (5 bases). The CDR3 has 16 amino acids. With 3 bases removed from V and 4 bases from J, the gap between germline ends came to 19 bases. Germline-derived CDR1 and CDR2 are LNHNV and YYDKDF (reference sequence).

The chain joins TRBV2 to TRBJ2-2, with 8 bases fitting TRBD2. V lost 6 bases to trimming and J lost 10 bases; unmatched junction nucleotides: 19. The germline gives CDR1 SNHLY, CDR2 FYNNEI. CDR3 length equals 17 residues. CDR3 coding DNA: TGTGCCAGCAGAGAAAGGAGACGGGGGGGCGGCTCCGTGGAGCTGTTTTTT. Translation: CASRERRRGGGSVELFF. Full variable domain (rest looked up from reference TRBV2 and TRBJ2-2): EPEVTQTPSHQVTQMGQEVILRCVPISNHLYFYWYRQILGQKVEFLVSFYNNEISEKSEIFDDQFSVERPDGSNFTLKIRSTKLEDSAMYFCASRERRRGGGSVELFFGEGSRLTVL.

The rearrangement links TRBV7-3 to TRBJ2-2; a weak D match, TRBD2 (5 bases). Looked up from germline, CDR1 is SGHTA and CDR2 is FQGTGA. The ends were cut back, 1 base at V and 1 base at J, with 10 bases in the middle. The CDR3 is made up of 16 amino acids. CDR3 sequence (DNA): TGTGCCAGCAGCTTAAACCCAGCGGTGAACACCGGGGAGCTGTTTTTT. Its translation: CASSLNPAVNTGELFF.

The gene calls are TRBV19 and TRBJ2-1; D is possibly TRBD1 (6 bases). The CDR3 consists of 16 residues. Germline V gene sequence: CDR1 LNHDA, CDR2 SQIVND (reference sequence). Trimming shortened V by 2 bases and J by 2 bases, and 13 bases separated the two germline ends. CDR3 sequence: CASSITQGGAYNEQFF. Written as DNA, the CDR3 is TGTGCCAGTAGTATAACCCAAGGGGGTGCCTACAATGAGCAGTTCTTC.

The J gene is TRBJ2-5, the V gene TRBV28; the match to TRBD1 covers 9 bases. The DNA end lines up better with TRBJ2-7; the J call may be wrong. This CDR3 contains 14 residues. CDR1 MDHEN and CDR2 SYDVKM come from the germline V gene. The CDR3 DNA sequence: TGTGCCAGCAGTTTAGGGACAGGGATCTACGAGCAGTACTTC. Its protein product is CASSLGTGIYEQYF.

CDR3 DNA: TGTGCCAGCAGTCCAGGGGGCTTCTATGGCTACACCTTC. Protein sequence: CASSPGGFYGYTF. The rearrangement uses TRBV6-5 and TRBJ1-2; 8 positions match TRBD1. CDR3 length equals 13 residues. Germline trimming cut 5 bases from V and 4 bases from J; bases unmatched to any gene: 3. Germline V gene sequence: CDR1 MNHEY, CDR2 SVGAGI.

The V and J genes are TRBV19 and TRBJ1-5, with D possibly being TRBD1 (6 bases). Deletions cut 4 bases from V and 7 bases from J, with 11 bases between. Germline V lookup: CDR1 LNHDA, CDR2 SQIVND (reference sequence). This CDR3 region has 13 residues. For the CDR3, the DNA is TGTGCCAGTAGTACGGGGGGCGTGCAGCCCCAGCATTTT. Translation gives CASSTGGVQPQHF.

The gene calls are TRBV10-3 and TRBJ2-2, with D maybe TRBD1 (5 bases). Germline V gives CDR1 ENHRY, CDR2 SYGVKD. The CDR3 is 13 amino acids. V lost 3 bases to trimming and J lost 5 bases, with 7 bases between them. The CDR3: CAISDKGTGELFF. Written as DNA, the CDR3 is TGTGCCATCAGTGATAAGGGGACCGGGGAGCTGTTTTTT.

The V gene is TRBV6-1, the J gene TRBJ2-5; D is perhaps TRBD1 (5 bases). Germline CDR1 and CDR2: MNHNS and SASEGT. This CDR3 contains 12 residues. Trimming removed 6 bases from V and 8 bases from J, with 13 bases in between. The CDR3 here is CASRGPSKTQYF. DNA for the CDR3: TGTGCCAGCAGGGGGCCCTCCAAAACCCAGTACTTC.

The chain's CDR3 is CASRGGGGAGDTQYF. Here the CDR3 DNA reads TGTGCCAGCAGAGGAGGCGGGGGGGCAGGAGATACGCAGTATTTT. V gene TRBV11-3 combines with J gene TRBJ2-3, with TRBD2 matching 9 bases. The CDR3 is 15 residues long. V lost 6 bases, J lost 5 bases, and 9 bases stayed unmatched. Germline lookup yields CDR1 SGHNT and CDR2 YENEEA.